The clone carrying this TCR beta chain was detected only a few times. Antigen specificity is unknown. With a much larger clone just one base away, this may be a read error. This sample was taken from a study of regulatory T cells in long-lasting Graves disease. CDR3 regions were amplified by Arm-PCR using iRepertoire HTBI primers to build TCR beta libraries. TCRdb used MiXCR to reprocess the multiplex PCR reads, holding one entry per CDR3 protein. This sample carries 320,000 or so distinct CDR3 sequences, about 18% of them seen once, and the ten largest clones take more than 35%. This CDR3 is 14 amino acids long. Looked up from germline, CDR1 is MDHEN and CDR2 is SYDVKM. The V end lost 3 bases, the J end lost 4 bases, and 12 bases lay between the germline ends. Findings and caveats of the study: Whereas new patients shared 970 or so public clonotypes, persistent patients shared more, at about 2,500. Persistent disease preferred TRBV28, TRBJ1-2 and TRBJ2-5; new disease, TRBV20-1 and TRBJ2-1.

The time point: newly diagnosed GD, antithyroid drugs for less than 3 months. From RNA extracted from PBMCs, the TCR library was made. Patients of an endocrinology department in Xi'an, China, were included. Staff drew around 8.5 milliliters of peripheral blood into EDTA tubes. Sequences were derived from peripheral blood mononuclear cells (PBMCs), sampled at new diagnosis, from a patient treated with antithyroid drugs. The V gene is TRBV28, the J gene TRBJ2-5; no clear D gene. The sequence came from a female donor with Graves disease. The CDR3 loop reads CASSLGYRGETQYF. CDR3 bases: TGTGCCAGCAGTTTGGGGTATCGAGGAGAGACCCAGTACTTC.